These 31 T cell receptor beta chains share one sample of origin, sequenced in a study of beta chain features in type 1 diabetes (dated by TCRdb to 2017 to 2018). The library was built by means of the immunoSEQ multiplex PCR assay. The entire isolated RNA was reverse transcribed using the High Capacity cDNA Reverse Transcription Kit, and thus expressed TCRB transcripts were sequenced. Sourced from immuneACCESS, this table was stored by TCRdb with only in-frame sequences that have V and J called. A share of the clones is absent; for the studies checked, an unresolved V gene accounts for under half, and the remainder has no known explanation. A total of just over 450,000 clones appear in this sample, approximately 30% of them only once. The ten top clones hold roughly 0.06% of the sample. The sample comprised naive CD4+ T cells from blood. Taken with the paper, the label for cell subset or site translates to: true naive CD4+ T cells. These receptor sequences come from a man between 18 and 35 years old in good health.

The CDR3 DNA follows: TGCGCCAGCAGCCAGAGGACTAGCGGGAGTTCTGTTTCCTACGAGCAGTACTTC. The encoded protein is CASSQRTSGSSVSYEQYF. The chain joins TRBV4-3 to TRBJ2-7; 13 nucleotides align to TRBD2. J gave up 1 base and V 3 bases, and 9 bases lay outside the gene matches. The CDR3 contains 18 residues. CDR1 is LGHNA and CDR2 is YSLEER in the germline V gene.

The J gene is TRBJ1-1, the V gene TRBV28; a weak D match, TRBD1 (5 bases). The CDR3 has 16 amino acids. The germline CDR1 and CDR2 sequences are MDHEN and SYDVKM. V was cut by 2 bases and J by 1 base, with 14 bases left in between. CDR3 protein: CASSLKVGRRNTEAFF. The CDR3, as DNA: TGTGCCAGCAGTTTAAAGGTGGGGCGAAGGAACACTGAAGCTTTCTTT.

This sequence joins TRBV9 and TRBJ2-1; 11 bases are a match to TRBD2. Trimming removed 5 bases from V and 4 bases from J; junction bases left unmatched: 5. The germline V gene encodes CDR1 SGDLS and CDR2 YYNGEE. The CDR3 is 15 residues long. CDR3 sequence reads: CASRLAGDKYNEQFF. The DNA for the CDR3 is TGTGCCAGCAGACTAGCGGGAGATAAATACAATGAGCAGTTCTTC.

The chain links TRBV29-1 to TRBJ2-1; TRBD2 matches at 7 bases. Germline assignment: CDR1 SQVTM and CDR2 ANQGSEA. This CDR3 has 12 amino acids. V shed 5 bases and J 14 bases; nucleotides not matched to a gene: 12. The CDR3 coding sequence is TGCAGCGTTCGCGACCCGGGACTAAAAGAGTTCTTC. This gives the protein CSVRDPGLKEFF.

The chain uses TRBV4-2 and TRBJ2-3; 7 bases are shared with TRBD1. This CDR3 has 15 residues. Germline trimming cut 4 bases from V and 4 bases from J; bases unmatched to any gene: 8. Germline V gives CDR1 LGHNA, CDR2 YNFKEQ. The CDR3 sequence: CASSLSTGLADTQYF. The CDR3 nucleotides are TGTGCCAGCAGCCTATCGACAGGGTTAGCAGATACGCAGTATTTT.

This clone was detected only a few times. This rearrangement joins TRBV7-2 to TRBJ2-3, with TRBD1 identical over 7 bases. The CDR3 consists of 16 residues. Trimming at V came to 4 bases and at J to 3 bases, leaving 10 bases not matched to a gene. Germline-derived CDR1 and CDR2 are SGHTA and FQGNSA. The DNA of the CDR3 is TGTGCCAGCAGCTCTCTAGGGGGCCGGTTGACAGATACGCAGTATTTT. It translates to CASSSLGGRLTDTQYF.

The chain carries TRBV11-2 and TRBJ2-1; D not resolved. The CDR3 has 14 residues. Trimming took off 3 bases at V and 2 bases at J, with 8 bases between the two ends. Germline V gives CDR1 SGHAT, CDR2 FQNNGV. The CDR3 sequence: CASSLSRTYNEQFF. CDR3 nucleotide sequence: TGTGCCAGCAGCTTGAGCAGGACCTACAATGAGCAGTTCTTC.

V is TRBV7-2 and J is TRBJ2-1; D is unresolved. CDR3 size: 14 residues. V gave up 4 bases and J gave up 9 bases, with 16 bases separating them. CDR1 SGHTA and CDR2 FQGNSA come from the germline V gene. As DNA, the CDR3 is TGTGCCAGCAGCTCCTCGTGGCAGGCTGTTGAGCAGTTCTTC. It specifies CASSSSWQAVEQFF.

CDR3 nucleotide sequence: TGCGCCAGCAAGGAGATCAGCCGGGTTGAGTACGAGCAGTACTTC. Its translation: CASKEISRVEYEQYF. The chain joins TRBV5-1 to TRBJ2-7; D unclear. Per germline, CDR1 SGHRS and CDR2 YFSETQ. Trimming removed 6 bases from V and 4 bases from J, with 20 bases in between. The CDR3 runs to 15 residues.

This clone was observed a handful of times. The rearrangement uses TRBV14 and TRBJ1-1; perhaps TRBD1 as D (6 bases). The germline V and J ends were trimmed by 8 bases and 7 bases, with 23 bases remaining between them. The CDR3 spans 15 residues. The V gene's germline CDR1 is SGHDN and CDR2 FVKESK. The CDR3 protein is CASASLGARASEAFF. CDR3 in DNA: TGTGCCAGCGCCTCTCTGGGGGCGCGGGCTAGTGAAGCTTTCTTT. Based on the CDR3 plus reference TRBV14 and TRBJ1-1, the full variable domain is EAGVTQFPSHSVIEKGQTVTLRCDPISGHDNLYWYRRVMGKEIKFLLHFVKESKQDESGMPNNRFLAERTGGTYSTLKVQPAELEDSGVYFCASASLGARASEAFFGQGTRLTVV.

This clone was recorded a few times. CDR3 loop: CASRRRGGSTDTQYF. Written as DNA, the CDR3 is TGTGCCAGCAGACGCCGGGGCGGGTCCACAGATACGCAGTATTTT. V is TRBV7-9 and J is TRBJ2-3; D might be TRBD1 or TRBD2, each matching 5 bases. Trimming took off 6 bases at V and 2 bases at J, with 15 bases between the two ends. CDR1 is SEHNR, CDR2 FQNEAQ, per germline (reference sequence). CDR3 length: 15 residues.

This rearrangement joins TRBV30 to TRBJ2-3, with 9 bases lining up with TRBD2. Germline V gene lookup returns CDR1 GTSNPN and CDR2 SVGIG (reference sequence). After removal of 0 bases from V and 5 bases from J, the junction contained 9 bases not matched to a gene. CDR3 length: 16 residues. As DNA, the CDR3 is TGTGCCTGGAGTGTAAGGGCGGGAGGGCCGGTAGATACGCAGTATTTT. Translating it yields CAWSVRAGGPVDTQYF.

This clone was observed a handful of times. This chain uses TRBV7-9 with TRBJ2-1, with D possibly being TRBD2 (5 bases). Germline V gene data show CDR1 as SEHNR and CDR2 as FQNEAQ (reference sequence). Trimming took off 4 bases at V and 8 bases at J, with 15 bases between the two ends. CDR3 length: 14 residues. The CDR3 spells CASSWYRSEDEQFF. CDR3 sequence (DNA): TGTGCCAGCAGCTGGTACAGATCGGAGGATGAGCAGTTCTTC.

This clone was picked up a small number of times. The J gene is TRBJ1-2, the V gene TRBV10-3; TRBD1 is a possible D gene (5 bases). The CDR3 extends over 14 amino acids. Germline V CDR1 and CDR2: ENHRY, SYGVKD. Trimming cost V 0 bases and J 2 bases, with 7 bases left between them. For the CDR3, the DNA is TGTGCCATCAGTGAGTCGCGGGGGAACTATGGCTACACCTTC. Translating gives CAISESRGNYGYTF.

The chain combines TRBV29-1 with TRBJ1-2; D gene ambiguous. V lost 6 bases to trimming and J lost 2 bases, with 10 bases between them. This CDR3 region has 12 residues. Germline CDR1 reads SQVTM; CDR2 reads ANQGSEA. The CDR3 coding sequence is TGCAGCGTCGGTGGGGAGAACTATGGCTACACCTTC. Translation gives CSVGGENYGYTF.

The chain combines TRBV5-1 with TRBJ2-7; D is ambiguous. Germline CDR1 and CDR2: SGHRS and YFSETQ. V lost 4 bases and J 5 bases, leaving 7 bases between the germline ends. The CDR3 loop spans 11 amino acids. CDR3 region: CASSIADEQYF. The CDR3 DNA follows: TGCGCCAGCAGCATTGCCGACGAGCAGTACTTC.

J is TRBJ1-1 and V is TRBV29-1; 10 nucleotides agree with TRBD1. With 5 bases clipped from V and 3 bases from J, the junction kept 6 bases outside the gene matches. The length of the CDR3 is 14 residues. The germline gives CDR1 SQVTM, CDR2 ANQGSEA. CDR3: CSVRGQGLDTEAFF. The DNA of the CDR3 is TGCAGCGTTAGGGGACAGGGGCTGGACACTGAAGCTTTCTTT.

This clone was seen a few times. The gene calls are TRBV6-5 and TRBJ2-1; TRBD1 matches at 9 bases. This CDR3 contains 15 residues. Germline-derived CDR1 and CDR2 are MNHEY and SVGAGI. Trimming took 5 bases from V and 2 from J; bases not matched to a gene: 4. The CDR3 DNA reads TGTGCCAGCAGTATCCGGGACAGGGCCTACAATGAGCAGTTCTTC. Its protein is CASSIRDRAYNEQFF.

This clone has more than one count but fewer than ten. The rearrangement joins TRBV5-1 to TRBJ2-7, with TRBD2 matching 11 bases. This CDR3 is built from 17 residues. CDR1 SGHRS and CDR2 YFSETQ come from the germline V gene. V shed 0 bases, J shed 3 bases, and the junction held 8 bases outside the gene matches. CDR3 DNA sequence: TGCGCCAGCAGCTTGGCCGGAACTAGCGGGAGCCTCTACGAGCAGTACTTC. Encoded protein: CASSLAGTSGSLYEQYF.

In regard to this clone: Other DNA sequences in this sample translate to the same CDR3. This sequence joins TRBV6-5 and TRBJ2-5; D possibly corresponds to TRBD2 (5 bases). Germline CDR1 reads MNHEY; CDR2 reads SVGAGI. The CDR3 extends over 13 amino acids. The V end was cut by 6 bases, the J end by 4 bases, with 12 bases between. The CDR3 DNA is TGTGCCAGCAGGGAAAGCGGCGGAGAGACCCAGTACTTC. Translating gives CASRESGGETQYF.

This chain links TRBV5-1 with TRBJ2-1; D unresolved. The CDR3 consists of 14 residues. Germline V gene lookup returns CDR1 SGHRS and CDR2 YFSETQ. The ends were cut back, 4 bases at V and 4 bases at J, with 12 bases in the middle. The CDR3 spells CASSPRTEYNEQFF. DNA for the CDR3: TGCGCCAGCAGCCCTCGGACGGAGTACAATGAGCAGTTCTTC. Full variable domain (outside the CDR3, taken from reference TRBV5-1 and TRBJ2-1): KAGVTQTPRYLIKTRGQQVTLSCSPISGHRSVSWYQQTPGQGLQFLFEYFSETQRNKGNFPGRFSGRQFSNSRSEMNVSTLELGDSALYLCASSPRTEYNEQFFGPGTRLTVL.

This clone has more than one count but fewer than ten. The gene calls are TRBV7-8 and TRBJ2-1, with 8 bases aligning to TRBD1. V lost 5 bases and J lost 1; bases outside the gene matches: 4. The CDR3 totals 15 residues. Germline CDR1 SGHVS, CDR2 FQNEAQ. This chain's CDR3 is CASSTYRGSYNEQFF. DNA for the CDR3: TGTGCCAGCAGCACCTACAGGGGGTCCTACAATGAGCAGTTCTTC.

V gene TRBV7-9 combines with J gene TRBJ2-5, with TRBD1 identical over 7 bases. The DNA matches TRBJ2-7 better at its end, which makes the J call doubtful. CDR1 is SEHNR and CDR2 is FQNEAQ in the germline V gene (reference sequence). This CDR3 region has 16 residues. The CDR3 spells CASSRSPGTASYEQYF. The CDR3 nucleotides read TGTGCCAGCAGCCGCTCCCCCGGGACAGCTTCCTACGAGCAGTACTTC.

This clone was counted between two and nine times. CDR3: CREGQLNTEAFF. In nucleotides, the CDR3 is TGCAGAGAGGGACAGTTGAACACTGAAGCTTTCTTT. This chain uses TRBV29-1 with TRBJ1-1; 7 positions match TRBD1. There are 12 residues in the CDR3. Germline values: CDR1 SQVTM, CDR2 ANQGSEA.

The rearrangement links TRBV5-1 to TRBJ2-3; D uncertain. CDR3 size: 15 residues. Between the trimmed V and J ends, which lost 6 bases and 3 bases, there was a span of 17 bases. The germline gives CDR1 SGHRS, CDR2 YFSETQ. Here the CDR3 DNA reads TGCGCCAGCAAGTCCGTGGGCCGAGCGACAGATACGCAGTATTTT. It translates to CASKSVGRATDTQYF.

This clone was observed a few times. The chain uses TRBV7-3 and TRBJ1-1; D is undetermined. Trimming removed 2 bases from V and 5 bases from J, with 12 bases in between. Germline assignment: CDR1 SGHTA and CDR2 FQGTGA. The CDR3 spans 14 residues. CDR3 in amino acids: CASSLVRRGTEAFF. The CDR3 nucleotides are TGTGCCAGCAGCTTAGTACGGAGAGGGACTGAAGCTTTCTTT.

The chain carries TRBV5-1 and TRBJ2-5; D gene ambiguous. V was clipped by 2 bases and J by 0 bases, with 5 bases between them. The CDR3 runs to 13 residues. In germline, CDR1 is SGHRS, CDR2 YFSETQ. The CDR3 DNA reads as TGCGCCAGCAGCTTTGGCTACCAAGAGACCCAGTACTTC. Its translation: CASSFGYQETQYF.

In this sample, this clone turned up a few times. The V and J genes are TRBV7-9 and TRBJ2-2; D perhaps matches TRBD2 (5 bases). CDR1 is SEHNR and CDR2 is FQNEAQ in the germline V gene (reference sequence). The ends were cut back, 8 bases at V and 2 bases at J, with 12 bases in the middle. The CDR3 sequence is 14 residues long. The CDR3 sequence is CASPSGGNTGELFF. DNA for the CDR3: TGTGCCAGCCCCTCTGGAGGAAACACCGGGGAGCTGTTTTTT.

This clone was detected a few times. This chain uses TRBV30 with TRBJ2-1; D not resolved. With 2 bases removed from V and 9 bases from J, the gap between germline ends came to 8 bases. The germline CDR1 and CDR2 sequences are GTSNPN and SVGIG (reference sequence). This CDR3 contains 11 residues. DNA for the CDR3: TGTGCCTGGAGTCCCCGGTCTGAGCAGTTCTTC. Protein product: CAWSPRSEQFF.

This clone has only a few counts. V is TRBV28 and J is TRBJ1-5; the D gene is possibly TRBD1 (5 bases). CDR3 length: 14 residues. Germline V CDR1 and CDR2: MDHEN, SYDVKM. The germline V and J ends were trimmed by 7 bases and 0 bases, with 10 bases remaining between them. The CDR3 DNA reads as TGTGCCAGCACCAGGGAGTATAGCAATCAGCCCCAGCATTTT. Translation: CASTREYSNQPQHF.

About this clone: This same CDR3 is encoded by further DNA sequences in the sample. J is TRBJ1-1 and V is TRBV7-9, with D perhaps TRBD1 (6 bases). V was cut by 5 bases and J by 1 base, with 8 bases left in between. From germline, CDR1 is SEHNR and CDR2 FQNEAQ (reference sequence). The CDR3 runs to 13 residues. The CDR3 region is CASSLQGNTEAFF. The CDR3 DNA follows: TGTGCCAGCAGCCTACAGGGGAACACTGAAGCTTTCTTT.